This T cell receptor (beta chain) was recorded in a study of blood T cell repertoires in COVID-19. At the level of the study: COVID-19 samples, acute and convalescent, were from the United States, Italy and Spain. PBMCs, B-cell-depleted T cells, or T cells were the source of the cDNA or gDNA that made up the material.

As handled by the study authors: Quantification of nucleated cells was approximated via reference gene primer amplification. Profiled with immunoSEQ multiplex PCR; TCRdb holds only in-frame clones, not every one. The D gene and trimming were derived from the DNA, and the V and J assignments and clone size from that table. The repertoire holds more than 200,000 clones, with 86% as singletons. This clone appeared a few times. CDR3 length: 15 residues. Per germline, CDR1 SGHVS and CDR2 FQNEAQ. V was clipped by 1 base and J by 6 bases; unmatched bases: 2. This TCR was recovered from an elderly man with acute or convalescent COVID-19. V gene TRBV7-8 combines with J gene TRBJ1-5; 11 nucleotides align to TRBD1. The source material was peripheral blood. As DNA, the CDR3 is TGTGCCAGCAGCTTAGGGACAGGGGGCGGTCAGCCCCAGCATTTT. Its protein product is CASSLGTGGGQPQHF.